This T cell receptor beta chain was captured in a study of cytomegalovirus exposure and HLA in healthy donors. V shed 1 base, J shed 4 bases, and the junction held 14 bases outside the gene matches. Germline V CDR1 and CDR2: MGHRA, YSYEKL. This CDR3 has 18 residues. The PCR contained 60 Vbeta and 13 Jbeta primers. Profiling relied on immunoSEQ multiplex PCR, and the TCRdb table lists in-frame clones only, not all of them. Of roughly 71,000 clones listed, 60% to 65% are singletons. Notes on the study in general: Researchers counted 180 or so TCR beta chains as cytomegalovirus-associated.

In the case of this clone: Its antigen is currently unknown.

The chain combines TRBV4-1 with TRBJ2-5; 8 bases align to TRBD1. This receptor was taken from a man aged 25-40 years in good health and CMV-seronegative. The material sequenced was PBMCs. The CDR3 region is CASSQAATGTGGRETQYF. CDR3 coding DNA: TGCGCCAGCAGCCAAGCCGCCACCGGGACAGGAGGGCGAGAGACCCAGTACTTC.